Following are 10 T cell receptor beta chains from one sample sequenced in a study of cytomegalovirus exposure and HLA in healthy donors. PCR used 60 Vbeta primers and 13 Jbeta primers. Data came from immunoSEQ multiplex PCR; TCRdb stores just in-frame clones and leaves some out. The table lists 180,000 or so clones, 82% of them singletons, with 1.5% in the top ten. The sequencing sample was made of PBMCs. The receptor set was obtained from a man in his forties in good health and CMV-seronegative.

The chain uses TRBV11-2 and TRBJ2-1; 8 positions match TRBD1. The germline V gene encodes CDR1 SGHAT and CDR2 FQNNGV. The CDR3 covers 16 residues. J gave up 7 bases and V 1 base, and 9 bases lay outside the gene matches. DNA of the CDR3: TGTGCCAGCAGCTTAGTTGCAGGGGGCGCGGGTAATGAGCAGTTCTTC. Translated, it gives CASSLVAGGAGNEQFF.

Here the CDR3 DNA reads TGTGCCAGCAGTAGACGACAGGGGGCGTTCGAGCAGTACTTC. It specifies CASSRRQGAFEQYF. This rearrangement joins TRBV28 to TRBJ2-7; 10 bases agree with TRBD1. V lost 5 bases and J lost 6; bases outside the gene matches: 7. The CDR3 is 14 amino acids. Germline V gene lookup returns CDR1 MDHEN and CDR2 SYDVKM.

This chain joins TRBV7-2 and TRBJ2-7; 12 positions match TRBD2. J lost 1 base, V lost 4 bases, and 5 bases had no gene match. CDR1 and CDR2 (germline): SGHTA, FQGNSA. The CDR3 runs to 16 residues. This chain's CDR3 is CASSSGLAGNSYEQYF. In DNA form, the CDR3 reads TGTGCCAGCAGCTCGGGACTAGCGGGCAATTCCTACGAGCAGTACTTC.

V usage is TRBV5-6 and J usage is TRBJ2-3; 9 bases map to TRBD2. The CDR3 spans 13 residues. Germline V gene lookup returns CDR1 SGHDT and CDR2 YYEEEE. V dropped 9 bases and J dropped 4; count of bases not matched to a gene: 6. CDR3 loop: CAMGRGGADTQYF. CDR3 coding DNA: TGTGCCATGGGGCGCGGGGGGGCAGATACGCAGTATTTT.

This clone was seen a handful of times. The chain uses TRBV7-2 and TRBJ2-7; D may be TRBD1 (5 bases). This CDR3 is built from 13 residues. CDR1 and CDR2 from the germline V gene are SGHTA and FQGNSA. Deletions cut 5 bases from V and 6 bases from J, with 14 bases between. The CDR3 sequence: CASSKVVGVEQYF. The DNA of the CDR3 is TGTGCCAGCAGCAAGGTGGTAGGGGTCGAGCAGTACTTC.

The rearrangement uses TRBV29-1 and TRBJ2-7; D gene unclear. Trimming left V 6 bases short and J 0 bases short, with 9 bases between. Germline V lookup: CDR1 SQVTM, CDR2 ANQGSEA. CDR3 length: 12 amino acids. This CDR3 is CSVRPSSYEQYF. The CDR3 DNA reads as TGCAGCGTCCGTCCTTCCTCCTACGAGCAGTACTTC.

The chain uses TRBV5-1 and TRBJ1-1; 7 nucleotides agree with TRBD1. The V gene's germline CDR1 is SGHRS and CDR2 YFSETQ. CDR3 length equals 16 residues. V shed 3 bases, J shed 0 bases, and the junction held 8 bases outside the gene matches. The CDR3 DNA reads as TGCGCCAGCAGCTCGGATACAGGGGTTATGAACACTGAAGCTTTCTTT. This translates into CASSSDTGVMNTEAFF.

The chain recombines TRBV27 with TRBJ2-5, with 9 bases matching TRBD2. CDR3 length equals 16 residues. V lost 2 bases and J lost 4; bases outside the gene matches: 8. CDR1 and CDR2 from the germline V gene are MNHEY and SMNVEV (reference sequence). CDR3 residues: CASSLRGRGGAETQYF. DNA of the CDR3: TGTGCCAGCAGTTTAAGAGGGCGGGGGGGGGCAGAGACCCAGTACTTC.

This clone was observed a few times. The V gene is TRBV19, the J gene TRBJ2-7; weak D call: TRBD1 (5 bases). The CDR3 consists of 11 residues. The germline V gene has CDR1 LNHDA and CDR2 SQIVND (reference sequence). V was trimmed by 11 bases and J by 7 bases, leaving 15 bases between them. The CDR3, as DNA: TGTGCCTCAAAGGGGCCCTTAGAGCAGTACTTC. This codes for CASKGPLEQYF.

The chain links TRBV11-3 to TRBJ1-4; D is undetermined. The CDR3 has 13 amino acids. Germline V gene data show CDR1 as SGHNT and CDR2 as YENEEA. V lost 4 bases and J 7 bases, leaving 10 bases between the germline ends. CDR3 nucleotides: TGTGCCAGCAGCTCCTCCGGTGGTGAAAAACTGTTTTTT. It is translated as CASSSSGGEKLFF.